Presented here are 9 T cell receptor beta chains from one specimen sequenced in a study of cytomegalovirus exposure and HLA in healthy donors. The PCR made use of 60 Vbeta and 13 Jbeta primers. Assay used: immunoSEQ multiplex PCR; TCRdb lists only in-frame clones, some missing. The sample carries 100,000 or so clones, around 60% recorded once. The sequencing input was PBMCs. These receptors came from a human donor in good health.

The CDR3 region is CASSQLDRGSTEAFF. CDR3 sequence (DNA): TGCGCCAGCAGCCAACTTGACAGGGGAAGCACTGAAGCTTTCTTT. The chain joins TRBV4-1 to TRBJ1-1, with TRBD1 identical over 8 bases. The CDR3 sequence is 15 residues long. Germline lookup yields CDR1 MGHRA and CDR2 YSYEKL. J lost 4 bases, V lost 2 bases, and 6 bases had no gene match.

V and J are TRBV5-5 and TRBJ2-1, with 9 bases aligning to TRBD1. The CDR3 has 16 amino acids. Trimming took 4 bases from V and 14 from J; bases not matched to a gene: 19. Germline V gene sequence: CDR1 SGHKS, CDR2 YYEKEE (reference sequence). The CDR3 loop reads CASSRTTRDRDPREFF. CDR3 bases: TGTGCCAGCAGCCGCACGACCCGGGACAGGGACCCTAGGGAGTTCTTC.

The CDR3 sequence is CASSQDPGGAQNEKLFF. In nucleotides, the CDR3 is TGCGCCAGCAGCCAAGACCCGGGGGGGGCCCAGAATGAAAAACTGTTTTTT. The chain carries TRBV4-1 and TRBJ1-4, with D maybe TRBD1 (6 bases). CDR1 and CDR2 (germline): MGHRA, YSYEKL. V lost 0 bases and J 5 bases, leaving 16 bases between the germline ends. The CDR3 sequence is 17 residues long.

This clone showed up just a few times. The V call is TRBV9, the J call TRBJ1-1; D not certain. CDR1 and CDR2 (germline): SGDLS, YYNGEE. Trimming took 0 bases from V and 6 from J, leaving 12 bases between them. This CDR3 region has 14 residues. The CDR3 coding sequence is TGTGCCAGCAGCGTAGGTCAAGCGGCAGCTGAAGCTTTCTTT. It translates to CASSVGQAAAEAFF.

The chain employs TRBV7-2 and TRBJ2-7, with 11 bases matching TRBD2. The V gene's germline CDR1 is SGHTA and CDR2 FQGNSA. CDR3 length: 15 residues. With 1 base clipped from V and 5 bases from J, the junction kept 4 bases outside the gene matches. CDR3 in amino acids: CASSLVLAGGDEQYF. The CDR3 DNA reads TGTGCCAGCAGCTTAGTTCTAGCGGGGGGCGACGAGCAGTACTTC.

The chain recombines TRBV5-6 with TRBJ2-7, with D tentatively TRBD2 (5 bases). The germline gives CDR1 SGHDT, CDR2 YYEEEE. This CDR3 is 15 amino acids long. V dropped 0 bases and J dropped 2 bases, with 12 bases sitting between them. The CDR3 DNA reads TGTGCCAGCAGCTTGGGGCCGGGAATACCCTACGAGCAGTACTTC. It codes for CASSLGPGIPYEQYF.

Only one count was recorded for this clone. This chain uses TRBV5-1 with TRBJ1-4, with a possible D match to TRBD1 (6 bases). This CDR3 has 15 amino acids. Trimming took off 4 bases at V and 4 bases at J, with 14 bases between the two ends. The germline CDR1 and CDR2 sequences are SGHRS and YFSETQ. The CDR3 nucleotides read TGCGCCAGCAGCCGGGGGGCAGGGAGTAATGAAAAACTGTTTTTT. It is translated as CASSRGAGSNEKLFF.

The chain has TRBV6-5 and TRBJ1-1, with D unresolved. The CDR3 totals 11 residues. Germline CDR1 and CDR2: MNHEY and SVGAGI. Trimming stripped 5 bases from V and 4 bases from J, with 5 bases between. CDR3 in amino acids: CASSTGTEAFF. The CDR3 coding sequence is TGTGCCAGCAGTACGGGCACTGAAGCTTTCTTT.

The chain uses TRBV29-1 and TRBJ2-5; 8 nucleotides line up with TRBD1. Germline V lookup: CDR1 SQVTM, CDR2 ANQGSEA. The V segment lost 2 bases and the J segment 2 bases; nucleotides outside the gene matches: 16. The CDR3 has 18 residues. The CDR3 nucleotides read TGCAGCGTTGAATATGGGGGCCGGACAGGGCAATGGCAAGAGACCCAGTACTTC. Amino acids: CSVEYGGRTGQWQETQYF.